This is a list of T cell receptor beta chains from one sample in a study of blood T cells in healthy people across ages. Via MiXCR, TCRdb re-called the 5' RACE reads, giving one row per CDR3 protein. The profile covers over a million distinct CDR3 sequences, with under 55% appearing a single time and approximately 19% taken by the ten largest. Sequenced material: blood. These TCRs come from an older woman in good health. CDR3s include the opening cysteine and the closing phenylalanine or tryptophan. D genes are given only for firm matches. Where a row states a size, it is once, few, many or the class of an expanded clone; other rows omit it.

size: .
J: TRBJ1-5
D: TRBD1
V: TRBV12-3/TRBV12-4
CDR3: CASSLGQGADQPQHF
DNA: TGTGCCAGCAGTTTGGGACAGGGGGCGGATCAGCCCCAGCATTTT

size: .
J: TRBJ2-1
D: .
V: TRBV29-1
CDR3: CSVEKSSEQFF
DNA: TGCAGCGTTGAAAAGAGTAGCGAGCAGTTCTTC

size: few
J: TRBJ2-1
D: .
V: TRBV29-1
CDR3: CSVRDSGSYNEQFF
DNA: TGCAGCGTCCGGGACTCTGGCTCCTACAATGAGCAGTTCTTC

size: .
J: TRBJ2-1
D: TRBD1
V: TRBV12-3/TRBV12-4
CDR3: CASSLGTGQFF
DNA: TGTGCCAGCAGTTTGGGGACAGGCCAGTTCTTC

size: few
J: TRBJ2-7
D: TRBD1
V: TRBV7-8
CDR3: CASSSSRGQGATEQYF
DNA: TGTGCCAGCAGCTCTAGCAGGGGACAGGGGGCGACTGAGCAGTACTTC

size: many
J: TRBJ2-5
D: .
V: TRBV20-1
CDR3: CSAQPSSETQYF
DNA: TGCAGTGCCCAACCAAGCTCGGAGACCCAGTACTTC

size: .
J: TRBJ2-7
D: .
V: TRBV10-3
CDR3: CAISELPTRPLEQYF
DNA: TGTGCCATCAGTGAATTACCGACTAGACCGCTCGAGCAGTACTTC

size: .
J: TRBJ2-5
D: TRBD1
V: TRBV12-3/TRBV12-4
CDR3: CASRPTGGKNNEQYF
DNA: TGTGCCAGCAGACCTACAGGGGGCAAGAACAATGAGCAGTACTTC

size: few
J: TRBJ1-4
D: .
V: TRBV4-2
CDR3: CASSEDGGRGEKLFF
DNA: TGTGCCAGCAGCGAAGACGGGGGCCGAGGTGAAAAACTGTTTTTT

size: .
J: TRBJ2-1
D: .
V: TRBV3-1
CDR3: CASSQDFGGGEQFF
DNA: TGTGCCAGCAGCCAAGATTTCGGGGGTGGGGAGCAGTTCTTC

size: .
J: TRBJ2-5
D: .
V: TRBV5-1
CDR3: CASSLSGIKETQYF
DNA: TGCGCCAGCAGCTTGTCTGGTATTAAAGAGACCCAGTACTTC

size: .
J: TRBJ1-2
D: TRBD1
V: TRBV7-9
CDR3: CASSSRTGKLGGYTF
DNA: TGTGCCAGCAGCTCCCGGACAGGGAAGTTGGGTGGCTACACCTTC

size: .
J: TRBJ1-4
D: TRBD1
V: TRBV29-1
CDR3: CSVGDRSQKLFF
DNA: TGCAGCGTTGGGGACAGGTCCCAAAAACTGTTTTTT

size: few
J: TRBJ2-1
D: TRBD2
V: TRBV7-9
CDR3: CASSAYGTSGLKGKGNEQFF
DNA: TGTGCCAGCAGCGCCTACGGGACTAGCGGGCTTAAAGGGAAAGGCAATGAGCAGTTCTTC

size: .
J: TRBJ2-7
D: .
V: TRBV6-5
CDR3: CASSPTRDTFYEQYF
DNA: TGTGCCAGCAGTCCGACCCGGGACACTTTCTACGAGCAGTACTTC

size: .
J: TRBJ2-7
D: .
V: TRBV3-1
CDR3: CASSQIRGHEQYF
DNA: TGTGCCAGCAGCCAGATAAGGGGTCACGAGCAGTACTTC

size: .
J: TRBJ2-1
D: .
V: TRBV27
CDR3: CASSFLHNEQFF
DNA: TGTGCCAGCAGTTTCCTACACAATGAGCAGTTCTTC

size: few
J: TRBJ2-1
D: TRBD2
V: TRBV29-1
CDR3: CSVDGTSRNEQFF
DNA: TGCAGCGTTGACGGGACTAGTCGCAATGAGCAGTTCTTC

size: .
J: TRBJ2-1
D: TRBD2
V: TRBV5-1
CDR3: CASSFYGLAGGWDEQFF
DNA: TGCGCCAGCAGCTTCTATGGACTAGCGGGAGGTTGGGATGAGCAGTTCTTC

size: .
J: TRBJ2-5
D: .
V: TRBV12-3/TRBV12-4
CDR3: CASSSGDPGQETQYF
DNA: TGTGCCAGCAGCTCAGGGGATCCGGGTCAAGAGACCCAGTACTTC

size: .
J: TRBJ2-5
D: TRBD1
V: TRBV5-1
CDR3: CASSWDREDQYF
DNA: TGCGCCAGCAGCTGGGACAGGGAGGACCAGTACTTC

size: many
J: TRBJ2-5
D: TRBD1
V: TRBV3-1
CDR3: CASSPPRQGLSETQYF
DNA: TGTGCCAGCAGCCCCCCCAGACAGGGGCTTTCGGAGACCCAGTACTTC

size: .
J: TRBJ2-6
D: .
V: TRBV9
CDR3: CASRAAPSGANVLTF
DNA: TGTGCCAGCAGGGCTGCCCCCTCTGGGGCCAACGTCCTGACTTTC

size: .
J: TRBJ1-1
D: .
V: TRBV12-3/TRBV12-4
CDR3: CASSVQMNTEAFF
DNA: TGTGCCAGCAGTGTACAGATGAACACTGAAGCTTTCTTT

size: .
J: TRBJ1-2
D: .
V: TRBV12-3/TRBV12-4
CDR3: CASSVREVGGYTF
DNA: TGTGCCAGCAGTGTCAGGGAGGTCGGTGGCTACACCTTC

size: .
J: TRBJ1-6
D: .
V: TRBV6-6
CDR3: CATKGGSYNSPLHF
DNA: TGTGCCACCAAAGGGGGCTCCTATAATTCACCCCTCCACTTT

size: .
J: TRBJ2-5
D: TRBD1
V: TRBV28
CDR3: CASSQGARFPFF
DNA: TGTGCCAGCAGTCAGGGGGCCCGGTTCCCGTTCTTC

size: .
J: TRBJ1-2
D: .
V: TRBV12-3/TRBV12-4
CDR3: CASSFWLVLYGYTF
DNA: TGTGCCAGCAGTTTTTGGTTGGTTCTGTATGGCTACACCTTC

size: .
J: TRBJ2-1
D: .
V: TRBV15
CDR3: CATSRIFNEQFF
DNA: TGTGCCACCAGCAGGATTTTCAATGAGCAGTTCTTC

size: .
J: TRBJ2-7
D: TRBD1
V: TRBV5-1
CDR3: CASSLEQGIGEQYF
DNA: TGCGCCAGCAGCTTGGAACAGGGGATCGGAGAGCAGTACTTC

size: .
J: TRBJ2-1
D: .
V: TRBV7-9
CDR3: CASSWLDSYNEQFF
DNA: TGTGCCAGCAGCTGGCTGGACTCCTACAATGAGCAGTTCTTC

size: .
J: TRBJ1-5
D: .
V: TRBV20-1
CDR3: CSARGGRPSRPQHF
DNA: TGCAGTGCTAGGGGGGGCAGACCTTCGCGGCCCCAGCATTTT

size: .
J: TRBJ2-3
D: TRBD2
V: TRBV9
CDR3: CASSPSGTRTDTQYF
DNA: TGTGCCAGCAGCCCAAGCGGGACCCGCACAGATACGCAGTATTTT

size: .
J: TRBJ2-5
D: .
V: TRBV27
CDR3: CASGLWRGAEETQYF
DNA: TGTGCCAGCGGTTTATGGAGGGGGGCGGAAGAGACCCAGTACTTC

size: .
J: TRBJ2-2
D: .
V: TRBV28
CDR3: CASRAQGPGFAGELFF
DNA: TGTGCCAGCAGGGCTCAGGGGCCGGGTTTTGCCGGGGAGCTGTTTTTT

size: .
J: TRBJ2-3
D: TRBD2
V: TRBV7-9
CDR3: CASSSPGLAGGSTDTQYF
DNA: TGTGCCAGCAGTTCTCCGGGACTAGCGGGGGGGAGCACAGATACGCAGTATTTT

size: .
J: TRBJ2-7
D: TRBD1
V: TRBV29-1
CDR3: CSVDEGRGLGYEQYF
DNA: TGCAGCGTTGATGAGGGCAGGGGGCTTGGCTACGAGCAGTACTTC

size: few
J: TRBJ2-1
D: TRBD2
V: TRBV28
CDR3: CASAGRAFDEQFF
DNA: TGTGCCTCCGCCGGGAGGGCCTTTGATGAGCAGTTCTTC

size: .
J: TRBJ2-1
D: .
V: TRBV12-5
CDR3: CASGNPSAVNEQFF
DNA: TGTGCTAGTGGAAATCCTAGCGCCGTTAATGAGCAGTTCTTC

size: .
J: TRBJ2-3
D: .
V: TRBV24-1
CDR3: CATSDLGGRRKSTDTQYF
DNA: TGTGCCACCAGTGATTTGGGGGGGAGAAGGAAGTCGACAGATACGCAGTATTTT

size: few
J: TRBJ1-2
D: .
V: TRBV20-1
CDR3: CSARGKIPSNYGYTF
DNA: TGCAGTGCTAGGGGTAAAATCCCCAGTAACTATGGCTACACCTTC

size: .
J: TRBJ2-3
D: .
V: TRBV27
CDR3: CVSSFSSGDTQYF
DNA: TGTGTCAGCAGTTTTTCCTCTGGGGATACGCAGTATTTT

size: .
J: TRBJ1-2
D: TRBD1
V: TRBV4-2
CDR3: CASTGIKDRIFYGYTF
DNA: TGTGCCAGCACCGGAATCAAGGACAGGATCTTCTATGGCTACACCTTC

size: .
J: TRBJ1-2
D: .
V: TRBV12-3/TRBV12-4
CDR3: CASSPPGTNLYGYTF
DNA: TGTGCCAGCAGTCCCCCCGGGACAAATCTTTATGGCTACACCTTC

size: .
J: TRBJ2-4
D: .
V: TRBV4-2
CDR3: CASSRAGSGIQYF
DNA: TGTGCCAGCAGCCGGGCAGGGTCGGGCATTCAGTACTTC

size: .
J: TRBJ2-7
D: .
V: TRBV6-5
CDR3: CASRRGGDIGEQYF
DNA: TGTGCCAGCAGGCGAGGGGGGGACATTGGCGAGCAGTACTTC

size: .
J: TRBJ1-2
D: .
V: TRBV6-1
CDR3: CASPPPRNGYTF
DNA: TGTGCCAGCCCACCGCCGAGGAATGGCTACACCTTC

size: .
J: TRBJ1-2
D: TRBD1
V: TRBV20-1
CDR3: CSAPKKQGARNGYTF
DNA: TGCAGTGCACCTAAAAAACAGGGGGCGCGGAATGGCTACACCTTC

size: .
J: TRBJ1-5
D: .
V: TRBV30
CDR3: CAWNPGVDQPQHF
DNA: TGTGCCTGGAATCCCGGGGTTGATCAGCCCCAGCATTTT

size: .
J: TRBJ2-7
D: TRBD1
V: TRBV5-1
CDR3: CASSLWTGGHEQYF
DNA: TGCGCCAGCAGCCTCTGGACAGGGGGGCATGAGCAGTACTTC

size: .
J: TRBJ2-7
D: TRBD2
V: TRBV28
CDR3: CASSFGRSGTYEQYF
DNA: TGTGCCAGCAGTTTTGGGCGGAGCGGGACCTACGAGCAGTACTTC

size: .
J: TRBJ1-6
D: .
V: TRBV28
CDR3: CASSTPLHF
DNA: TGTGCCAGCAGTACACCCCTCCACTTT

size: .
J: TRBJ1-2
D: .
V: TRBV29-1
CDR3: CSVEVPFPQGVYGYTF
DNA: TGCAGCGTTGAAGTACCTTTTCCTCAGGGCGTCTATGGCTACACCTTC

size: .
J: TRBJ2-7
D: .
V: TRBV12-3/TRBV12-4
CDR3: CASREEGGAYEQYF
DNA: TGTGCCAGCAGAGAAGAGGGGGGGGCCTACGAGCAGTACTTC

size: .
J: TRBJ2-1
D: .
V: TRBV5-5
CDR3: CASSSWTSSGEQFF
DNA: TGTGCCAGCAGCTCCTGGACTTCGTCAGGGGAGCAGTTCTTC

size: few
J: TRBJ2-5
D: .
V: TRBV7-9
CDR3: CASSLDSTRGETQYF
DNA: TGTGCCAGCAGCTTAGACTCCACTAGAGGGGAGACCCAGTACTTC

size: .
J: TRBJ2-1
D: .
V: TRBV20-1
CDR3: CSARVNYEQFF
DNA: TGCAGTGCTAGAGTGAACTATGAGCAGTTCTTC

size: .
J: TRBJ2-7
D: .
V: TRBV15
CDR3: CATSRIGPTDYEQYF
DNA: TGTGCCACCAGCAGAATTGGCCCTACAGACTACGAGCAGTACTTC

size: .
J: TRBJ2-4
D: TRBD1
V: TRBV4-1
CDR3: CASNQDLGQGVLAKNIQYF
DNA: TGCGCCAGCAACCAAGATTTGGGACAGGGGGTCTTAGCCAAAAACATTCAGTACTTC

size: .
J: TRBJ2-7
D: TRBD1
V: TRBV20-1
CDR3: CGARDRTGYEQYF
DNA: TGCGGTGCTAGAGACCGGACAGGATACGAGCAGTACTTC